This entry lists 21 T cell receptor beta chains sequenced from one sample in a study of cytomegalovirus exposure and HLA in healthy donors (dated by TCRdb to 2017 to 2019). Library creation used the immunoSEQ multiplex PCR assay. For the multiplex PCR, a mixture combining 60 forward primers for TCR Vbeta segments and 13 reverse primers for TCR Jbeta segments was used. What TCRdb holds here is the immuneACCESS table cut down to in-frame rearrangements. Part of the clones is not present; checked against another copy, under half of the missing clones reflect an unresolved V gene, and the others are unexplained. In all, the sample holds 95,000 to 120,000 clones, and under 70% of those were seen once. Of the sample, about 8.3% falls within the top ten clones. Sequencing was performed on PBMCs. Receptor source: a man aged 18 to 30 in good health and CMV-seropositive.

A few counts support this clone. V is TRBV6-6 and J is TRBJ1-6, with 7 bases identical to TRBD1. J was trimmed by 6 bases and V by 4 bases; bases with no gene match: 9. From germline, CDR1 is MNHNY and CDR2 SVGAGI (reference sequence). The CDR3 length is 16 residues. DNA of the CDR3: TGTGCCAGCAGTTCGAAGGGACAGAGGTCTAATTCACCCCTCCACTTT. Translated: CASSSKGQRSNSPLHF.

This clone has more than one count but fewer than ten. The chain has TRBV6-1 and TRBJ2-7, with TRBD1 matching over 9 bases. CDR1 is MNHNS, CDR2 SASEGT, per germline. This CDR3 spans 14 amino acids. The ends lost 6 bases at V and 4 bases at J; junction bases unmatched: 7. The CDR3 reads CASSKQGARYEQYV. CDR3 nucleotide sequence: TGTGCCAGCAGCAAACAGGGGGCGCGTTACGAGCAGTACGTC.

The chain couples TRBV18 to TRBJ2-3, with TRBD2 identical over 9 bases. The CDR3 runs 15 residues. Trimming at V came to 4 bases and at J to 2 bases, leaving 4 bases not matched to a gene. From germline, CDR1 is KGHSH and CDR2 LQKENI. The CDR3 DNA reads TGTGCCAGCTCACGCAGCGGGGGGAACACAGATACGCAGTATTTT. It encodes CASSRSGGNTDTQYF.

V is TRBV7-9 and J is TRBJ1-2; D is perhaps TRBD1 (5 bases). V lost 8 bases and J 4 bases, leaving 11 bases between the germline ends. The CDR3 length is 12 residues. CDR1 and CDR2 (germline): SEHNR, FQNEAQ (reference sequence). In DNA form, the CDR3 reads TGTGCCAGCGACCGAAGGGGCTATGGCTACACCTTC. Translated: CASDRRGYGYTF.

This chain connects TRBV27 to TRBJ2-1, with D possibly TRBD2 on 5 matching bases. Trimming stripped 2 bases from V and 2 bases from J, with 7 bases between. The CDR3 is 14 residues long. Germline loops: CDR1 MNHEY, CDR2 SMNVEV (reference sequence). CDR3 sequence reads: CASSLRGTYNEQFF. The CDR3 DNA sequence: TGTGCCAGCAGTTTACGAGGGACCTACAATGAGCAGTTCTTC.

This clone was picked up a small number of times. This chain links TRBV2 with TRBJ2-7, with 8 bases identical to TRBD2. V lost 7 bases and J lost 0; bases outside the gene matches: 8. Germline V gene sequence: CDR1 SNHLY, CDR2 FYNNEI. This CDR3 is 15 amino acids long. The chain's CDR3 is CASMDSGGTSYEQYF. The CDR3 DNA sequence: TGTGCCAGCATGGACTCGGGAGGGACCTCCTACGAGCAGTACTTC.

The V gene is TRBV6-5, the J gene TRBJ1-2, with a tentative D call TRBD1 (6 bases). Trimming pared 4 bases from V and 4 bases from J, leaving 16 bases between. The germline V gene encodes CDR1 MNHEY and CDR2 SVGAGI. There are 15 residues in the CDR3. The CDR3 here is CASSSLQGTTYGYTF. The CDR3 bases are TGTGCCAGCAGTTCGCTACAGGGAACTACCTATGGCTACACCTTC.

The V gene is TRBV7-9, the J gene TRBJ1-1; TRBD1 matches 9 bases. This CDR3 is built from 15 residues. V trimming: 5 bases; J trimming: 4 bases; junction bases outside the gene matches: 8. Germline V CDR1 and CDR2: SEHNR, FQNEAQ (reference sequence). The CDR3 spells CASSPSGTGFTEAFF. The CDR3 DNA is TGTGCCAGCAGCCCCTCCGGGACAGGGTTCACTGAAGCTTTCTTT.

This chain connects TRBV7-6 to TRBJ2-2; D is perhaps TRBD2 (6 bases). Germline CDR1 reads SGHVS; CDR2 reads FNYEAQ. V was cut by 7 bases and J by 0 bases, with 12 bases left in between. The CDR3 sequence is 15 residues long. CDR3 sequence reads: CASKTAGTNTGELFF. The DNA of the CDR3 is TGTGCCAGCAAAACGGCGGGAACGAACACCGGGGAGCTGTTTTTT.

The genes are TRBV11-3 and TRBJ1-1; possible D gene TRBD1, 6 bases. The CDR3 contains 16 residues. The germline CDR1 and CDR2 sequences are SGHNT and YENEEA. The germline V and J ends were trimmed by 6 bases and 0 bases, with 17 bases remaining between them. The CDR3 nucleotides are TGTGCCAGCAGAAGGGCACAGGGAACTATGAACACTGAAGCTTTCTTT. Amino acid sequence: CASRRAQGTMNTEAFF. Looking up the rest from reference TRBV11-3 and TRBJ1-1 gives the full variable domain: EAGVVQSPRYKIIEKKQPVAFWCNPISGHNTLYWYLQNLGQGPELLIRYENEEAVDDSQLPKDRFSAERLKGVDSTLKIQPAELGDSAVYLCASRRAQGTMNTEAFFGQGTRLTVV.

The rearrangement links TRBV28 to TRBJ1-4, with D perhaps matching TRBD1 (6 bases). With 1 base removed from V and 8 bases from J, the gap between germline ends came to 14 bases. The length of the CDR3 is 15 residues. CDR1 MDHEN and CDR2 SYDVKM come from the germline V gene. This chain's CDR3 is CASSLLAGAGEKLFF. CDR3 sequence (DNA): TGTGCCAGCAGTTTATTGGCGGGGGCCGGAGAAAAACTGTTTTTT.

The V gene is TRBV11-2, the J gene TRBJ1-5; 9 bases are a match to TRBD1. V shed 5 bases, J shed 5 bases, and the junction held 7 bases outside the gene matches. Germline V gene data show CDR1 as SGHAT and CDR2 as FQNNGV. CDR3 length equals 15 residues. CDR3 in amino acids: CASSRTGVGDQPQHF. CDR3 DNA: TGTGCCAGCAGCAGGACAGGGGTTGGGGATCAGCCCCAGCATTTT.

In nucleotides, the CDR3 is TGTGCCAGCAGTGCCCGATGGGGACAGGAGAATGAGCAGTTCTTC. Residues: CASSARWGQENEQFF. This chain uses TRBV6-1 with TRBJ2-1; 8 bases line up with TRBD1. CDR1 MNHNS and CDR2 SASEGT come from the germline V gene. This CDR3 region has 15 residues. After removal of 4 bases from V and 7 bases from J, the junction contained 9 bases not matched to a gene.

The V call is TRBV7-8, the J call TRBJ1-5, with TRBD1 matching 8 bases. CDR1 is SGHVS, CDR2 FQNEAQ, per germline. V shed 5 bases and J 2 bases; nucleotides not matched to a gene: 14. There are 18 residues in the CDR3. The CDR3 spells CASSLGQGGAVGNQPQHF. CDR3 nucleotide sequence: TGTGCCAGCAGCCTTGGACAGGGAGGGGCGGTGGGCAATCAGCCCCAGCATTTT.

The rearrangement uses TRBV4-1 and TRBJ2-2; 9 nucleotides agree with TRBD2. This CDR3 spans 16 amino acids. The germline gives CDR1 MGHRA, CDR2 YSYEKL. Trimming cost V 2 bases and J 6 bases; bases outside gene matches: 7. The chain's CDR3 is CASSQSLAGVSGELFF. CDR3 nucleotide sequence: TGCGCCAGCAGCCAAAGTTTAGCGGGGGTCTCCGGGGAGCTGTTTTTT.

The chain joins TRBV6-5 to TRBJ2-2; the D is unclear. V was pared by 3 bases and J by 8 bases, with 4 bases between. The CDR3 extends over 11 amino acids. Per the germline V gene, CDR1 is MNHEY and CDR2 is SVGAGI. The CDR3 DNA reads as TGTGCCAGCAGTTATATGGGGGAGCTGTTTTTT. This codes for CASSYMGELFF.

The rearrangement joins TRBV29-1 to TRBJ1-1; D is possibly TRBD1 (6 bases). Germline lookup yields CDR1 SQVTM and CDR2 ANQGSEA. V lost 4 bases, J lost 4 bases, and 16 bases lay in between. CDR3 length: 14 amino acids. CDR3 DNA sequence: TGCAGCGTTGGGGGGGGCAGGGAGGGCACTGAAGCTTTCTTT. It yields the protein CSVGGGREGTEAFF. The variable domain in full, with the rest retrieved from reference TRBV29-1 and TRBJ1-1, is SAVISQKPSRDICQRGTSLTIQCQVDSQVTMMFWYRQQPGQSLTLIATANQGSEATYESGFVIDKFPISRPNLTFSTLTVSNMSPEDSSIYLCSVGGGREGTEAFFGQGTRLTVV.

The table lists this clone with a few counts. The rearrangement links TRBV30 to TRBJ1-5, with 8 bases identical to TRBD1. CDR3 length equals 18 residues. Germline CDR1 is GTSNPN and CDR2 is SVGIG (reference sequence). V shed 0 bases and J 4 bases; nucleotides not matched to a gene: 14. CDR3 DNA: TGTGCCTGGAGTGTACCAACCCCGGGACAGGTGGAAAATCAGCCCCAGCATTTT. This encodes CAWSVPTPGQVENQPQHF.

The chain recombines TRBV10-2 with TRBJ2-5, with 15 bases lining up with TRBD2. The CDR3 length is 16 residues. Germline V lookup: CDR1 WSHSY, CDR2 SAAADI. V shed 4 bases and J 5 bases; nucleotides not matched to a gene: 5. For the CDR3, the DNA is TGCGCCAGCAGTGGGACTAGCGGGGGGGCCTGGGAGACCCAGTACTTC. It translates to CASSGTSGGAWETQYF.

This clone was observed a few times. The chain combines TRBV4-1 with TRBJ1-1; 8 bases align to TRBD1. Germline V gives CDR1 MGHRA, CDR2 YSYEKL. The CDR3 runs to 17 residues. V trimming: 0 bases; J trimming: 1 base; junction bases outside the gene matches: 7. The CDR3 spells CASSQDMVTGANTEAFF. CDR3 bases: TGCGCCAGCAGCCAAGATATGGTGACAGGGGCGAACACTGAAGCTTTCTTT.

This clone was picked up a small number of times. This rearrangement joins TRBV4-1 to TRBJ1-6, with TRBD1 matching over 8 bases. Germline loops: CDR1 MGHRA, CDR2 YSYEKL. The CDR3 has 15 residues. V shed 3 bases, J shed 10 bases, and the junction held 8 bases outside the gene matches. The CDR3 bases are TGCGCCAGCAGCCAGGGTCAGGGGGCAAAATCACCCCTCCACTTT. Amino acid sequence: CASSQGQGAKSPLHF.